The subject of this entry is one TCR beta chain. In the authors' methods: Reference gene primer amplification gave nucleated cell count estimates. Produced via immunoSEQ multiplex PCR; TCRdb's table is partial and in-frame only. V, J and clone size derive from that table, while D and trimming were established from the DNA sequence. This sample has about 15,000 clones, with 88% found just once. The CDR3 totals 14 residues. The germline V gene has CDR1 SGHRS and CDR2 YFSETQ. The V gene lost 0 bases and the J gene lost 5 bases, with 9 bases spanning the gap. This sample is drawn from a study of blood T cell repertoires in COVID-19. Study overall: From the United States, Italy and Spain came samples of acute and convalescent COVID-19. The analysed material was cDNA or gDNA that came from T cells, B-cell-depleted T cells, or PBMCs.

This clonotype originated in a human donor in a cohort sampled during active COVID-19. Sequences were obtained from peripheral blood. This sequence joins TRBV5-1 and TRBJ2-1, with unresolved D. The CDR3: CASSLGPTNNEQFF. Here the CDR3 DNA reads TGCGCCAGCAGCTTGGGCCCTACCAACAATGAGCAGTTCTTC.